What follows are 23 T cell receptor beta chains derived from one specimen sequenced in a study of cytomegalovirus exposure and HLA in healthy donors. Only in-frame clones appear in the TCRdb table, and some are missing; sequencing was by immunoSEQ multiplex PCR. The top ten hold approximately 20% of the sample, which has 150,000 to 180,000 clones, about 88% seen once. What was sequenced was PBMCs. The receptors shown here come from a man aged 18 to 35 in good health and CMV-seropositive.

The chain is built from TRBV19 and TRBJ1-4; no reliable D call. The germline V gene has CDR1 LNHDA and CDR2 SQIVND (reference sequence). The CDR3 spans 17 residues. V lost 5 bases, J lost 5 bases, and 21 bases lay in between. The CDR3, as DNA: TGTGCCAGTAGTTCGGACGATGCGGGCGGGTGGAATGAAAAACTGTTTTTT. Translating gives CASSSDDAGGWNEKLFF.

There are a few counts of this clone. This chain connects TRBV19 to TRBJ1-5, with TRBD1 identical over 7 bases. CDR1 is LNHDA, CDR2 SQIVND, per germline (reference sequence). The V gene end was trimmed by 2 bases and the J gene end by 9 bases; junction bases not matched to a gene: 10. The CDR3 runs to 15 residues. The CDR3 coding sequence is TGTGCCAGTAGTATAACGGACAGGACCCAGCGGCCCCAGCATTTT. Its protein product is CASSITDRTQRPQHF.

V and J are TRBV7-2 and TRBJ2-1; tentative D call: TRBD2 (5 bases). The V end lost 2 bases, the J end lost 6 bases, and 14 bases lay between the germline ends. The CDR3 is made up of 15 amino acids. CDR1 is SGHTA, CDR2 FQGNSA, per germline. CDR3 sequence reads: CASSLTSGEANEQFF. As DNA, the CDR3 is TGTGCCAGCAGCTTAACCAGCGGAGAAGCCAATGAGCAGTTCTTC.

The chain links TRBV27 to TRBJ2-1, with a possible D match to TRBD1 (6 bases). The ends were cut back, 6 bases at V and 0 bases at J, with 15 bases in the middle. The CDR3 is 16 residues long. Germline V lookup: CDR1 MNHEY, CDR2 SMNVEV (reference sequence). The CDR3 loop reads CASSLGTGSSYNEQFF. The CDR3 nucleotides read TGTGCCAGCAGCCTTGGCACAGGGAGCTCCTACAATGAGCAGTTCTTC.

Details on this clone: Other DNA sequences within the sample encode an identical CDR3. The chain couples TRBV27 to TRBJ2-6; D is uncertain. The CDR3 has 13 amino acids. CDR1 is MNHEY and CDR2 is SMNVEV in the germline V gene (reference sequence). Trimming left V 6 bases short and J 1 base short, with 4 bases between. The CDR3, as DNA: TGTGCCAGCAGCCTTTCTGGGGCCAACGTCCTGACTTTC. Amino acid sequence: CASSLSGANVLTF.

The chain carries TRBV4-3 and TRBJ1-1; 9 bases fit TRBD1. The CDR3 contains 15 residues. Germline CDR1 is LGHNA and CDR2 is YSLEER. Trimming cost V 5 bases and J 4 bases; bases outside gene matches: 8. The CDR3 loop is CASSITGGAGTEAFF. In DNA, the CDR3 is TGCGCCAGCAGCATCACAGGGGGCGCAGGCACTGAAGCTTTCTTT.

This sequence joins TRBV2 and TRBJ2-4; 9 bases agree with TRBD2. The CDR3 runs 15 residues. Germline V lookup: CDR1 SNHLY, CDR2 FYNNEI. The J segment lost 1 base and the V segment lost 5 bases, leaving 3 bases of the junction unmatched. CDR3 DNA: TGTGCCAGCAGTTACAGCGGGGGGGCCAAAAACATTCAGTACTTC. It encodes CASSYSGGAKNIQYF.

The chain is built from TRBV18 and TRBJ2-1; perhaps TRBD1 as D (6 bases). The CDR3 is 14 residues long. The V end was cut by 2 bases, the J end by 6 bases, with 11 bases between. Germline CDR1 KGHSH, CDR2 LQKENI. CDR3 nucleotide sequence: TGTGCCAGCTCACCAGCCAGGGGTAGCAATGAGCAGTTCTTC. Translating gives CASSPARGSNEQFF. Combining the CDR3 with reference TRBV18 and TRBJ2-1 gives the whole variable domain NAGVMQNPRHLVRRRGQEARLRCSPMKGHSHVYWYRQLPEEGLKFMVYLQKENIIDESGMPKERFSAEFPKEGPSILRIQQVVRGDSAAYFCASSPARGSNEQFFGPGTRLTVL.

The chain uses TRBV2 and TRBJ2-5; 7 bases map to TRBD1. CDR1 SNHLY and CDR2 FYNNEI come from the germline V gene. The CDR3 runs to 14 residues. V shed 5 bases, J shed 2 bases, and the junction held 5 bases outside the gene matches. The CDR3 nucleotides are TGTGCCAGCAGTTACAGGGGTGGACAAGAGACCCAGTACTTC. Amino acids: CASSYRGGQETQYF.

V usage is TRBV7-6 and J usage is TRBJ2-3, with TRBD2 as a possible D gene (5 bases). Looked up from germline, CDR1 is SGHVS and CDR2 is FNYEAQ. This CDR3 region has 12 residues. Trimming removed 2 bases from V and 6 bases from J, with 6 bases in between. The CDR3 nucleotides read TGTGCCAGCAGCTTAATAGCGGATACGCAGTATTTT. Residues: CASSLIADTQYF.

CDR3 loop: CASTTTTSGINIQYF. CDR3 nucleotides: TGTGCCAGCACAACGACCACTAGCGGTATAAACATTCAGTACTTC. V gene TRBV6-5 combines with J gene TRBJ2-4, with 8 bases aligning to TRBD2. The V segment lost 7 bases and the J segment 6 bases; nucleotides outside the gene matches: 11. The CDR3 totals 15 residues. Germline CDR1 MNHEY, CDR2 SVGAGI.

The chain links TRBV9 to TRBJ2-3, with D unclear. Trimming removed 4 bases at V and 5 bases at J, with 11 bases between. Per germline, CDR1 SGDLS and CDR2 YYNGEE. This CDR3 region has 13 residues. The DNA of the CDR3 is TGTGCCAGCAGCCCCCGGTATGAAGATACGCAGTATTTT. Translated: CASSPRYEDTQYF.

This clone appeared a few times. The chain joins TRBV6-1 to TRBJ1-4; unclear D gene. V gave up 0 bases and J gave up 4 bases, with 12 bases separating them. The CDR3 extends over 16 amino acids. Germline loops: CDR1 MNHNS, CDR2 SASEGT. CDR3 sequence reads: CASSEALYGFNEKLFF. The CDR3 coding sequence is TGTGCCAGCAGTGAAGCGCTTTACGGGTTTAATGAAAAACTGTTTTTT.

This sequence joins TRBV4-2 and TRBJ2-7, with 9 bases identical to TRBD1. The CDR3 extends over 15 amino acids. The ends lost 4 bases at V and 5 bases at J; junction bases unmatched: 9. The germline V gene has CDR1 LGHNA and CDR2 YNFKEQ. The CDR3 loop reads CASSPVPGQGNEQYF. The CDR3, as DNA: TGTGCCAGCAGCCCGGTCCCGGGACAGGGAAACGAGCAGTACTTC.

V usage is TRBV2 and J usage is TRBJ1-1, with 7 bases aligning to TRBD1. Germline V gives CDR1 SNHLY, CDR2 FYNNEI. There are 13 residues in the CDR3. Losses at the gene ends were 10 bases for V and 1 base for J; bases not matched to a gene: 6. The CDR3 region has the DNA TGTGCCACCCACTACAGGGGGAACACTGAAGCTTTCTTT. It yields the protein CATHYRGNTEAFF.

This rearrangement joins TRBV5-1 to TRBJ2-1, with D uncertain. V lost 6 bases and J 0 bases, leaving 10 bases between the germline ends. There are 14 residues in the CDR3. Germline CDR1 SGHRS, CDR2 YFSETQ. The CDR3 DNA is TGCGCCAGCACCGCAGGTACCTCCTACAATGAGCAGTTCTTC. Its translation: CASTAGTSYNEQFF.

The chain couples TRBV9 to TRBJ2-1; 11 nucleotides align to TRBD1. Germline CDR1 and CDR2: SGDLS and YYNGEE. CDR3 length: 15 residues. Losses at the gene ends were 5 bases for V and 4 bases for J; bases not matched to a gene: 5. The CDR3 region has the DNA TGTGCCAGCAGGAAAGGACAGGGGGCTTACAATGAGCAGTTCTTC. Protein sequence: CASRKGQGAYNEQFF.

V gene TRBV2 combines with J gene TRBJ1-5, with 7 positions matching TRBD1. J gave up 4 bases and V 6 bases, and 6 bases lay outside the gene matches. The CDR3 is 14 residues long. Germline loops: CDR1 SNHLY, CDR2 FYNNEI. CDR3 sequence (DNA): TGTGCCAGCAGCCCACAGGGGTTGAATCAGCCCCAGCATTTT. Protein product: CASSPQGLNQPQHF.

The rearrangement joins TRBV7-9 to TRBJ2-5; 10 nucleotides line up with TRBD1. The CDR3 consists of 15 residues. Germline V CDR1 and CDR2: SEHNR, FQNEAQ (reference sequence). The V and J ends lost 3 bases and 4 bases, in that order; junction bases with no gene match: 5. CDR3 loop: CASSFRQGAGETQYF. CDR3 in DNA: TGTGCCAGCAGCTTCAGACAGGGGGCAGGAGAGACCCAGTACTTC.

The CDR3 sequence is CASSPGLAGARSSYNEQFF. Here the CDR3 DNA reads TGCGCCAGCAGCCCCGGGTTAGCGGGAGCACGGAGCTCCTACAATGAGCAGTTCTTC. The chain links TRBV4-3 to TRBJ2-1; 9 bases agree with TRBD2. Trimming at V came to 4 bases and at J to 0 bases, leaving 13 bases not matched to a gene. This CDR3 has 19 amino acids. Germline V lookup: CDR1 LGHNA, CDR2 YSLEER.

The chain recombines TRBV7-6 with TRBJ1-4, with 8 bases lining up with TRBD1. Germline CDR1 SGHVS, CDR2 FNYEAQ. The junction had 18 bases not matched to a gene; V was cut back by 2 bases and J by 4 bases. The CDR3 has 20 residues. In DNA form, the CDR3 reads TGTGCCAGCAGCTTATCCCCCCGTATGGGACAGGAGGCTGGTAATGAAAAACTGTTTTTT. As protein: CASSLSPRMGQEAGNEKLFF.

The chain couples TRBV19 to TRBJ2-2; tentatively, D is TRBD2 (6 bases). The CDR3 sequence is 14 residues long. The germline gives CDR1 LNHDA, CDR2 SQIVND (reference sequence). V was clipped by 11 bases and J by 0 bases, with 13 bases between them. The CDR3 region has the DNA TGTGCCGGGAGGTACAGCCCGAACACCGGGGAGCTGTTTTTT. Translating it yields CAGRYSPNTGELFF.

This clone was counted only a few times. The chain carries TRBV19 and TRBJ1-6, with 8 positions matching TRBD1. The CDR3 consists of 14 residues. Trimming removed 9 bases from V and 6 bases from J; junction bases left unmatched: 7. Germline-derived CDR1 and CDR2 are LNHDA and SQIVND (reference sequence). The CDR3: CASTRDRFNSPLHF. The CDR3 DNA sequence: TGTGCCAGCACCCGGGACAGGTTTAATTCACCCCTCCACTTT.